This TCR beta chain derives from a study of cytomegalovirus exposure and HLA in healthy donors. The CDR3 runs 16 residues. CDR1 is SGHDT and CDR2 is YYEEEE in the germline V gene. The ends were cut back, 1 base at V and 2 bases at J, with 16 bases in the middle. With 60 Vbeta and 13 Jbeta primers, the PCR was carried out. Using immunoSEQ multiplex PCR, the repertoire was profiled, and TCRdb retains in-frame clones only, with some absent. The sample records more than 150,000 clones, almost 85% being singletons. Sample: PBMCs. This TCR derives from a boy aged 2 to 10 in good health and CMV-seronegative. The rearrangement joins TRBV5-6 to TRBJ2-7, with D possibly matching TRBD2 (5 bases). The CDR3 DNA sequence: TGTGCCAGCAGCTTGCGGGGAATCGAGAGAGCCTACGAGCAGTACTTC. This gives the protein CASSLRGIERAYEQYF.